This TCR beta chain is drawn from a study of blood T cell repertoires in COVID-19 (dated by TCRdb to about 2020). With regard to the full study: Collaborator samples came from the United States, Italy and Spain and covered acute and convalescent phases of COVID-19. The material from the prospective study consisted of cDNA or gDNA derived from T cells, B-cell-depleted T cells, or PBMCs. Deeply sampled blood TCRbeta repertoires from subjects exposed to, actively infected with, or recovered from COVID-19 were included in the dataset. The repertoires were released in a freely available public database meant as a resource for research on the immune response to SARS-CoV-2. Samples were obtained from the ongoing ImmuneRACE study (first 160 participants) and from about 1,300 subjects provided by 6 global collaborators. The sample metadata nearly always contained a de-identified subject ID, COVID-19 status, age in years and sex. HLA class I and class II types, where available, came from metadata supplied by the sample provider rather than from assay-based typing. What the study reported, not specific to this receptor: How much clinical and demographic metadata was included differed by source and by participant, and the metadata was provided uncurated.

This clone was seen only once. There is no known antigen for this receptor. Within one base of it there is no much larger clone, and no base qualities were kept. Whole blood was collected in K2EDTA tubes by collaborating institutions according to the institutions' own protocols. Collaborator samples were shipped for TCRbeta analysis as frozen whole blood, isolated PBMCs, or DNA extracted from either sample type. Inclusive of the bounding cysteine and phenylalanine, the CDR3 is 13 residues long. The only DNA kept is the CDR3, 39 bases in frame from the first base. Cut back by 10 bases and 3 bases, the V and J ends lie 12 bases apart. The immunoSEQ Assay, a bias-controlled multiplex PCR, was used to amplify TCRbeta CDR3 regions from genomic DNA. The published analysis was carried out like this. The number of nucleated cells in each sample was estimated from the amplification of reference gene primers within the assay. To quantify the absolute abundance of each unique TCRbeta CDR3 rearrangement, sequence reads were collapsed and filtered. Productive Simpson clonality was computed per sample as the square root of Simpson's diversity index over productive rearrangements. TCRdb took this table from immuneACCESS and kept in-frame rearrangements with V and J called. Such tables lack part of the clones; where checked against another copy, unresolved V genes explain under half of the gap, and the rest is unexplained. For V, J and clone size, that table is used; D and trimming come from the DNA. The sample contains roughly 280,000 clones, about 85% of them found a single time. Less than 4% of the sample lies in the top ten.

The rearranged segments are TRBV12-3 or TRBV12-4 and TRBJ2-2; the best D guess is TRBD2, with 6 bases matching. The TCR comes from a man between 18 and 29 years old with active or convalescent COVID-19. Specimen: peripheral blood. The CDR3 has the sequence CATKGGDTGELFF. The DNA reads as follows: TGTGCCACAAAGGGCGGGGACACCGGGGAGCTGTTTTTT.